The TCR beta chain under discussion was sequenced for a study of T cell repertoires in cytomegalovirus infection (dated by TCRdb to between 2019 and 2020). For context, the study as a whole: Donor HLA type was relevant to the analysis, because carriage of CMV infection together with the matching HLA type was indicated by public TCR beta signatures. The paper as a whole reports these results and caveats: The ex vivo response was dominated by HLA-C-restricted CMV-specific TCR beta clonotypes, and the single most frequent clonotype in two of eight donors was supplied by these HLA-C-restricted clonotypes. In both this cohort and an independent cohort of several hundred donors, the cumulative frequency of public TCR beta family members distinguished carriers of CMV infection plus the relevant HLA type.

Sequenced on an Illumina HiSeq 1500. TCRdb reanalyzed the raw reads on its own, using fastp at Q25 for trimming and MiXCR for clone calling, and kept in-frame beta chains. Here each entry gathers all rows of one CDR3 protein and keeps the most common genes and DNA. The sample table records about 490,000 distinct CDR3 sequences; approximately 11% of these occur just once. Jointly, the top ten make up 10% of the sample. This clonotype was counted a few times. Its binding antigen is unknown. No much larger clone exists at a distance of one base, and base qualities are not known. This TCR derives from a human donor in good health (CMV status not recorded). Some clones in this sample may be carry-over from other donors' samples. Sequencing was performed on PBMCs.

The CDR3 protein sequence reads: CSARSPGTSADTQYF. DNA sequence: TGCAGTGCTAGATCCCCAGGGACTAGCGCAGATACGCAGTATTTT. This chain joins TRBV20-1 to TRBJ2-3; 10 bases in the junction line up with TRBD2. The CDR3 contains 15 residues, cysteine and phenylalanine counted. Solely the CDR3 DNA is kept, with 45 bases framed from the first base. CDR1 and CDR2 are drawn from the germline V gene (reference sequence): DFQATT, SNEGSKA. V is cut back by 2 bases and J by 4 bases, with 6 bases in the junction unmatched.